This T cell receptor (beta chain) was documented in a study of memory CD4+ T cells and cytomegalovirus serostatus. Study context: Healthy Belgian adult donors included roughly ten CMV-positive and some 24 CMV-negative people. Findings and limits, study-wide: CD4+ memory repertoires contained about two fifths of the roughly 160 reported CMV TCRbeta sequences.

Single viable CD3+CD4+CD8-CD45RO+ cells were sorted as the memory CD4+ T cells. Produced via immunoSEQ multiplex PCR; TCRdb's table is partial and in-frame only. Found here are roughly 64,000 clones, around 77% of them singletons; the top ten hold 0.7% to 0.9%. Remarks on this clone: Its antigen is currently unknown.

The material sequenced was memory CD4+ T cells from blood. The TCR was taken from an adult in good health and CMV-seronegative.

DNA for the CDR3: TGTGCCAGCAGTTATGGGGACAGTGTCCGTAATCAGCCCCAGCATTTT. This translates into CASSYGDSVRNQPQHF. The V call is TRBV6-6, the J call TRBJ1-5; 7 positions match TRBD1. CDR3 length: 16 amino acids. Germline loops: CDR1 MNHNY, CDR2 SVGAGI (reference sequence). Losses at the gene ends were 3 bases for V and 4 bases for J; bases not matched to a gene: 9.